The 24 T cell receptor beta chains in this list originate from one sample, sequenced in a study of shared T cell receptors in the human thymus. TCRdb's copy holds only in-frame clones and misses some; the assay was immunoSEQ multiplex PCR. The sample lists around 730,000 clones, approximately 83% occurring once. This same sample was also part of a study on human thymus T cells.

Sequencing was carried out using thymocytes. The receptors stem from a girl under two years old with a congenital heart defect.

This clone was detected only a few times. This CDR3 is CASSPESGKSNEQFF. The DNA of the CDR3 is TGCGCCAGCAGCCCCGAGTCCGGTAAAAGCAATGAGCAGTTCTTC. The chain has TRBV4-3 and TRBJ2-1; D gene ambiguous. The CDR3 runs to 15 residues. The V end was cut by 4 bases, the J end by 6 bases, with 16 bases between. CDR1 is LGHNA, CDR2 YSLEER, per germline.

This chain uses TRBV27 with TRBJ2-6, with 9 bases aligning to TRBD1. With V trimmed by 8 bases and J by 1 base, 15 bases remained unmatched. This CDR3 region has 19 residues. CDR1 is MNHEY and CDR2 is SMNVEV in the germline V gene (reference sequence). The CDR3 DNA is TGTGCCAGCGGGGCCTTGGGGGACAGGGATCAGTCTGGGGCCAACGTCCTGACTTTC. Its translation is CASGALGDRDQSGANVLTF.

This clone was observed once. This chain uses TRBV7-9 with TRBJ1-2, with 8 bases that match TRBD1. The CDR3 is made up of 17 amino acids. The ends lost 3 bases at V and 2 bases at J; junction bases unmatched: 11. The germline CDR1 and CDR2 sequences are SEHNR and FQNEAQ (reference sequence). The CDR3 here is CASSFTNKDRVNYGYTF. For the CDR3, the DNA is TGTGCCAGCAGCTTCACCAACAAGGACAGGGTGAACTATGGCTACACCTTC.

The chain combines TRBV28 with TRBJ2-5; 10 bases match TRBD1. Trimming at V came to 6 bases and at J to 5 bases, leaving 9 bases not matched to a gene. CDR1 is MDHEN and CDR2 is SYDVKM in the germline V gene. CDR3 length: 15 amino acids. In nucleotides, the CDR3 is TGTGCCAGCAGCCCCGACAGGGGGCTCAGGGAGACCCAGTACTTC. Translated, it gives CASSPDRGLRETQYF.

The V and J genes are TRBV5-6 and TRBJ2-2; TRBD2 agrees at 8 bases. The V gene end was trimmed by 1 base and the J gene end by 6 bases; junction bases not matched to a gene: 2. The CDR3 is 14 amino acids. Germline assignment: CDR1 SGHDT and CDR2 YYEEEE. This chain's CDR3 is CASSLRGGAGELFF. The CDR3 DNA is TGTGCCAGCAGCTTGCGGGGGGGGGCCGGGGAGCTGTTTTTT.

The chain carries TRBV28 and TRBJ1-2, with 7 bases identical to TRBD1. The germline CDR1 and CDR2 sequences are MDHEN and SYDVKM. V dropped 1 base and J dropped 2; count of bases not matched to a gene: 25. This CDR3 is 22 amino acids long. The CDR3 DNA reads TGTGCCAGCAGTTTATTTAGATTTCGGGTCCCACCAAGACAGGGAACCAACTATGGCTACACCTTC. Translating gives CASSLFRFRVPPRQGTNYGYTF.

This clone occurred once. The CDR3 DNA follows: TGTGCCAGCAGCGCCAGGGGGACTAGCGGGGGGGCCTTCCAAGAGACCCAGTACTTC. It is translated as CASSARGTSGGAFQETQYF. The genes are TRBV9 and TRBJ2-5, with 16 bases lining up with TRBD2. The CDR3 sequence is 19 residues long. V shed 3 bases, J shed 1 base, and the junction held 9 bases outside the gene matches. Germline V lookup: CDR1 SGDLS, CDR2 YYNGEE.

This sequence joins TRBV6-4 and TRBJ2-7, with TRBD2 matching 12 bases. V shed 8 bases, J shed 3 bases, and the junction held 2 bases outside the gene matches. There are 13 residues in the CDR3. Germline V CDR1 and CDR2: MRHNA, SNTAGT. The CDR3 bases are TGTGCCAGCGGGACTAGCGGGCGCTACGAGCAGTACTTC. The encoded protein is CASGTSGRYEQYF.

V is TRBV6-5 and J is TRBJ1-1; the match to TRBD1 covers 7 bases. The CDR3 consists of 15 residues. Germline trimming cut 2 bases from V and 5 bases from J; bases unmatched to any gene: 8. Germline assignment: CDR1 MNHEY and CDR2 SVGAGI. CDR3 residues: CASSYAYRGRTEAFF. The CDR3 DNA is TGTGCCAGCAGTTACGCCTACAGGGGAAGGACTGAAGCTTTCTTT.

The rearrangement links TRBV5-4 to TRBJ2-1; D call uncertain. Germline V gene lookup returns CDR1 SGHNT and CDR2 YYREEE (reference sequence). V was cut by 3 bases and J by 5 bases, with 12 bases left in between. The CDR3 is 14 amino acids. CDR3: CASSYNLPNNEQFF. CDR3 coding DNA: TGTGCCAGCAGCTACAATTTACCGAACAATGAGCAGTTCTTC.

This clone was observed a single time. V and J are TRBV5-8 and TRBJ1-5, with D possibly being TRBD1 (6 bases). CDR3 length: 16 amino acids. Trimming pared 3 bases from V and 1 base from J, leaving 14 bases between. Germline CDR1 and CDR2: SGHTS and YDEGEE. For the CDR3, the DNA is TGTGCCAGCAGCTCGGTGTGGACAGTGAGCAATCAGCCCCAGCATTTT. This codes for CASSSVWTVSNQPQHF.

The chain joins TRBV6-6 to TRBJ2-7; D is perhaps TRBD1 (6 bases). This CDR3 region has 13 residues. Germline V gene lookup returns CDR1 MNHNY and CDR2 SVGAGI (reference sequence). Trimming pared 4 bases from V and 2 bases from J, leaving 9 bases between. CDR3 amino acids: CASSFSGAYEQYF. For the CDR3, the DNA is TGTGCCAGCAGTTTCTCAGGGGCCTACGAGCAGTACTTC.

The rearrangement uses TRBV5-6 and TRBJ2-7, with 8 nucleotides matching TRBD2. Trimming took 4 bases from V and 0 from J; bases not matched to a gene: 3. CDR1 SGHDT and CDR2 YYEEEE come from the germline V gene. The CDR3 consists of 14 residues. For the CDR3, the DNA is TGTGCCAGCAGCACAACTAGCGGCTCCTACGAGCAGTACTTC. It translates to CASSTTSGSYEQYF.

The rearrangement joins TRBV5-1 to TRBJ1-1, with a possible D match to TRBD1 (6 bases). Germline CDR1 reads SGHRS; CDR2 reads YFSETQ. V was shortened by 3 bases and J by 3 bases, with 21 bases between the two germline ends. The CDR3 runs 17 residues. The CDR3 here is CASSSYRDTPFHTEAFF. The CDR3 bases are TGCGCCAGCAGCTCTTACCGGGACACCCCGTTTCACACTGAAGCTTTCTTT.

As DNA, the CDR3 is TGTGCCAGCAGCTTAGTGTCCGGGTTCGTGGCCCAGTACTTC. As protein: CASSLVSGFVAQYF. The gene calls are TRBV7-9 and TRBJ2-5, with D hard to call. This CDR3 has 14 amino acids. V dropped 1 base and J dropped 9 bases, with 15 bases sitting between them. The V gene's germline CDR1 is SEHNR and CDR2 FQNEAQ (reference sequence).

The CDR3 sequence is CASRPQDRGNTIYF. DNA of the CDR3: TGTGCCAGCAGACCTCAGGACAGAGGAAACACCATATATTTT. This chain connects TRBV2 to TRBJ1-3; D is perhaps TRBD1 (6 bases). Germline loops: CDR1 SNHLY, CDR2 FYNNEI. CDR3 length: 14 residues. V lost 6 bases, J lost 4 bases, and 13 bases lay in between. Drawing the rest from reference TRBV2 and TRBJ1-3, the complete variable domain is EPEVTQTPSHQVTQMGQEVILRCVPISNHLYFYWYRQILGQKVEFLVSFYNNEISEKSEIFDDQFSVERPDGSNFTLKIRSTKLEDSAMYFCASRPQDRGNTIYFGEGSWLTVV.

The chain carries TRBV29-1 and TRBJ2-5; D call uncertain. This CDR3 comprises 11 residues. Germline V CDR1 and CDR2: SQVTM, ANQGSEA. V lost 6 bases, J lost 5 bases, and 10 bases lay in between. CDR3 bases: TGCAGCGTCCGTCCCGGTGAGACCCAGTACTTC. Encoded protein: CSVRPGETQYF.

V is TRBV4-1 and J is TRBJ1-2; a possible D gene is TRBD1 (5 bases). This CDR3 contains 14 residues. Germline V gene sequence: CDR1 MGHRA, CDR2 YSYEKL. V was clipped by 1 base and J by 6 bases, with 12 bases between them. CDR3 in amino acids: CASSQAKGQNGYTF. The CDR3 DNA is TGCGCCAGCAGCCAAGCAAAGGGGCAGAATGGCTACACCTTC.

This clone was seen only a few times. The rearrangement joins TRBV5-5 to TRBJ1-2, with TRBD1 matching 8 bases. Germline V gene sequence: CDR1 SGHKS, CDR2 YYEKEE (reference sequence). The ends lost 4 bases at V and 6 bases at J; junction bases unmatched: 14. This CDR3 has 16 amino acids. CDR3 protein: CASSLSGGQGEDGYTF. The CDR3 DNA sequence: TGTGCCAGCAGCCTGAGTGGCGGACAGGGTGAGGATGGCTACACCTTC.

The chain recombines TRBV10-3 with TRBJ1-2; 7 nucleotides align to TRBD1. This CDR3 is built from 15 residues. Trimming cost V 8 bases and J 4 bases; bases outside gene matches: 13. The germline V gene has CDR1 ENHRY and CDR2 SYGVKD. The CDR3 loop is CAIRDRGPPVYGYTF. The DNA of the CDR3 is TGTGCCATCCGGGACAGAGGTCCGCCGGTCTATGGCTACACCTTC.

The chain is built from TRBV5-6 and TRBJ1-1, with TRBD1 as a possible D gene (5 bases). Deletions cut 0 bases from V and 0 bases from J, with 9 bases between. CDR1 is SGHDT and CDR2 is YYEEEE in the germline V gene. The CDR3 has 15 residues. CDR3 bases: TGTGCCAGCAGCTTGGTTGACAGAATGAACACTGAAGCTTTCTTT. Protein product: CASSLVDRMNTEAFF.

The gene calls are TRBV6-5 and TRBJ1-2; D is uncertain. Trimming removed 8 bases from V and 7 bases from J, with 14 bases in between. This CDR3 is 12 amino acids long. CDR1 is MNHEY and CDR2 is SVGAGI in the germline V gene. DNA of the CDR3: TGTGCCAGCGGAAGGCCGTCGGGTGGCTACACCTTC. This translates into CASGRPSGGYTF.

A single count supports this clone. The V call is TRBV4-3, the J call TRBJ2-1, with TRBD2 identical over 10 bases. The CDR3 is 17 amino acids. From germline, CDR1 is LGHNA and CDR2 YSLEER. V was pared by 3 bases and J by 2 bases, with 7 bases of the junction left unmatched. CDR3: CASSHGRTSGPYNEQFF. In DNA form, the CDR3 reads TGCGCCAGCAGCCATGGCCGGACTAGCGGTCCCTACAATGAGCAGTTCTTC.

This chain connects TRBV5-4 to TRBJ1-2; no reliable D call. Trimming left V 4 bases short and J 2 bases short, with 9 bases between. Germline values: CDR1 SGHNT, CDR2 YYREEE (reference sequence). The CDR3 contains 13 residues. CDR3 sequence (DNA): TGTGCCAGCAGCCAAAAAGCGAACTATGGCTACACCTTC. Residues: CASSQKANYGYTF.